A single sample is the source of the 21 T cell receptor beta chains below, sequenced in a study of cytomegalovirus exposure and HLA in healthy donors. PCR employed 60 Vbeta and 13 Jbeta primers. The assay was immunoSEQ multiplex PCR, and TCRdb's table has in-frame clones only and misses some. The table has about 95,000 clones, about three quarters seen once. The sample consisted of PBMCs. The receptors shown here come from a man aged 25 to 45 in good health and CMV-seropositive.

This chain links TRBV25-1 with TRBJ2-5; 11 bases map to TRBD1. Unmatched junction bases numbered 5, after V lost 4 bases and J lost 4 bases. The CDR3 runs 15 residues. The V gene's germline CDR1 is MGHDK and CDR2 SYGVNS. The CDR3 DNA follows: TGTGCCAGCAGTGCCAGGACAGGGGGCGTAGAGACCCAGTACTTC. Protein sequence: CASSARTGGVETQYF.

About this clone: Germline is not matched at one junction end, which may reflect a read error. The rearrangement joins TRBV7-3 to TRBJ2-5; the match to TRBD2 covers 9 bases. There are 18 residues in the CDR3. Germline V gene lookup returns CDR1 SGHTA and CDR2 FQGTGA. CDR3 nucleotide sequence: TGTGCCAGCAGCTTAAACGCCCCTTTGCGGGGGGGCGGAGAGGCCCAGTACTTC. Translated: CASSLNAPLRGGGEAQYF.

The chain couples TRBV5-5 to TRBJ1-2; the D is unclear. The germline V and J ends were trimmed by 6 bases and 4 bases, with 13 bases remaining between them. The CDR3 covers 13 residues. Germline V CDR1 and CDR2: SGHKS, YYEKEE (reference sequence). CDR3 sequence: CASNEPGTYGYTF. The CDR3 DNA reads TGTGCCAGCAACGAGCCGGGTACCTATGGCTACACCTTC. Complete variable domain (other parts from reference TRBV5-5 and TRBJ1-2): DAGVTQSPTHLIKTRGQQVTLRCSPISGHKSVSWYQQVLGQGPQFIFQYYEKEERGRGNFPDRFSARQFPNYSSELNVNALLLGDSALYLCASNEPGTYGYTFGSGTRLTVV.

This clone was counted a few times. J is TRBJ2-7 and V is TRBV30; 10 bases are shared with TRBD1. With V trimmed by 0 bases and J by 3 bases, 5 bases remained unmatched. The CDR3 is 15 amino acids. The V gene's germline CDR1 is GTSNPN and CDR2 SVGIG (reference sequence). The CDR3 DNA reads TGTGCCTGGAGTGTAAGGGACAGGGGTTTCTACGAGCAGTACTTC. Its translation: CAWSVRDRGFYEQYF.

The CDR3 sequence is CASSTSLAGVIYEQYF. In DNA form, the CDR3 reads TGTGCCAGCAGCACATCTCTAGCGGGAGTCATTTACGAGCAGTACTTC. This chain connects TRBV5-4 to TRBJ2-7; 10 bases map to TRBD2. The germline CDR1 and CDR2 sequences are SGHNT and YYREEE (reference sequence). The J segment lost 4 bases and the V segment lost 4 bases, leaving 11 bases of the junction unmatched. There are 16 residues in the CDR3.

This clone was seen just once. The chain is built from TRBV27 and TRBJ1-2, with D unresolved. The CDR3 runs 15 residues. The germline V gene has CDR1 MNHEY and CDR2 SMNVEV (reference sequence). The ends were cut back, 3 bases at V and 4 bases at J, with 15 bases in the middle. The CDR3 loop reads CASSLSPITLYGYTF. The CDR3 DNA is TGTGCCAGCAGTTTGAGCCCGATCACCCTCTATGGCTACACCTTC.

V gene TRBV5-1 combines with J gene TRBJ1-1; no reliable D call. The germline CDR1 and CDR2 sequences are SGHRS and YFSETQ. V shed 0 bases and J shed 4 bases, with 22 bases lying between them. There are 18 residues in the CDR3. The CDR3 region has the DNA TGCGCCAGCAGCTTGGAACCAGCCAACTCGGGAAGGAGCACTGAAGCTTTCTTT. It codes for CASSLEPANSGRSTEAFF.

This clone was seen once. The gene calls are TRBV9 and TRBJ2-7; perhaps TRBD1 as D (6 bases). Germline V gene lookup returns CDR1 SGDLS and CDR2 YYNGEE. Trimming removed 0 bases at V and 5 bases at J, with 9 bases between. This CDR3 contains 13 residues. The CDR3 region is CASSVVPGDEQYF. CDR3 DNA sequence: TGTGCCAGCAGCGTAGTCCCAGGGGACGAGCAGTACTTC. Complete variable domain (other parts from reference TRBV9 and TRBJ2-7): DSGVTQTPKHLITATGQRVTLRCSPRSGDLSVYWYQQSLDQGLQFLIQYYNGEERAKGNILERFSAQQFPDLHSELNLSSLELGDSALYFCASSVVPGDEQYFGPGTRLTVT.

This clone was counted a few times. V usage is TRBV4-3 and J usage is TRBJ1-2, with 10 bases identical to TRBD1. The germline gives CDR1 LGHNA, CDR2 YSLEER. With V trimmed by 3 bases and J by 8 bases, 6 bases remained unmatched. The CDR3 sequence is 14 residues long. CDR3 sequence reads: CASSQTTGGEGYTF. The CDR3 DNA follows: TGCGCCAGCAGCCAGACGACAGGGGGCGAGGGCTACACCTTC.

The chain couples TRBV7-8 to TRBJ2-7; 7 nucleotides agree with TRBD1. Trimming took 1 base from V and 2 from J; bases not matched to a gene: 2. Germline CDR1 SGHVS, CDR2 FQNEAQ. CDR3 length: 14 amino acids. CDR3 nucleotide sequence: TGTGCCAGCAGCTTAGGGACAGGTCCCTACGAGCAGTACGTC. Amino acid sequence: CASSLGTGPYEQYV.

In its sample, this clone was seen a few times. Here the CDR3 reads CASSFGGGRNEQFF. In DNA, the CDR3 is TGTGCCAGCAGTTTTGGCGGGGGCCGCAATGAGCAGTTCTTC. The chain employs TRBV27 and TRBJ2-1; D might be TRBD2 (7 bases). The CDR3 spans 14 residues. Germline loops: CDR1 MNHEY, CDR2 SMNVEV (reference sequence). Trimming cost V 3 bases and J 6 bases, with 12 bases left between them.

A note on this clone: The junction and the germline gene differ at one end; a read error may be behind it. The rearrangement links TRBV7-7 to TRBJ2-5, with 8 bases fitting TRBD1. The CDR3 has 15 residues. The germline gives CDR1 SSHAT, CDR2 FNYEAQ (reference sequence). The DNA for the CDR3 is TGTGCTAGCAGCTTAGCAGGGGGCCGTGGGGAGACCCAGTACTTC. It codes for CASSLAGGRGETQYF.

The chain is built from TRBV2 and TRBJ2-2; 10 bases fit TRBD1. The trim removed 0 bases at V and 5 bases at J, leaving 12 bases unmatched. The V gene's germline CDR1 is SNHLY and CDR2 FYNNEI. The CDR3 contains 19 residues. The CDR3 loop is CASSEATVAGTGETGELFF. For the CDR3, the DNA is TGTGCCAGCAGTGAAGCCACCGTTGCCGGGACAGGGGAAACCGGGGAGCTGTTTTTT.

The chain has TRBV5-6 and TRBJ1-4; 9 bases agree with TRBD1. V lost 3 bases to trimming and J lost 6 bases; unmatched junction nucleotides: 3. This CDR3 spans 14 amino acids. The germline gives CDR1 SGHDT, CDR2 YYEEEE. CDR3: CASSYGTGHEKLFF. The CDR3 DNA follows: TGTGCCAGCAGCTACGGGACAGGGCATGAAAAACTGTTTTTT.

This clone was seen a handful of times. The rearrangement uses TRBV5-4 and TRBJ2-1; a weak D match, TRBD1 (5 bases). Germline-derived CDR1 and CDR2 are SGHNT and YYREEE (reference sequence). V lost 4 bases, J lost 10 bases, and 21 bases lay in between. The CDR3 runs to 15 residues. As DNA, the CDR3 is TGTGCCAGCAGCCCGAGAGAAGGGGCGCGAAGAGAGCAGTTCTTC. Translating it yields CASSPREGARREQFF.

This clone was seen just once. The chain is built from TRBV19 and TRBJ1-1; D is undetermined. This CDR3 is built from 14 residues. Germline V gene data show CDR1 as LNHDA and CDR2 as SQIVND (reference sequence). Trimming cost V 7 bases and J 0 bases, with 12 bases left between them. The CDR3 DNA follows: TGTGCCAGTACCACGGGTATCCTGAACACTGAAGCTTTCTTT. This encodes CASTTGILNTEAFF.

The chain couples TRBV9 to TRBJ1-1; a possible D gene is TRBD1 (5 bases). The germline CDR1 and CDR2 sequences are SGDLS and YYNGEE. The CDR3 is made up of 16 amino acids. V lost 0 bases and J lost 3, with 15 bases in between. CDR3 DNA sequence: TGTGCCAGCAGCGTAGGACCCTGGACGGGGGACACTGAAGCTTTCTTT. Translation gives CASSVGPWTGDTEAFF.

This sequence joins TRBV27 and TRBJ2-5; D is perhaps TRBD1 (6 bases). CDR3 length equals 16 residues. Germline loops: CDR1 MNHEY, CDR2 SMNVEV (reference sequence). The V end lost 5 bases, the J end lost 0 bases, and 16 bases lay between the germline ends. The CDR3 loop is CASSNSLTGNQETQYF. DNA of the CDR3: TGTGCCAGCAGTAATTCTCTCACAGGGAACCAAGAGACCCAGTACTTC.

This clone was detected only once. The chain links TRBV5-5 to TRBJ1-5; 8 positions match TRBD1. CDR1 SGHKS and CDR2 YYEKEE come from the germline V gene (reference sequence). The V gene end was trimmed by 3 bases and the J gene end by 4 bases; junction bases not matched to a gene: 6. This CDR3 is 15 amino acids long. CDR3 in amino acids: CASSSSRQGNQPQHF. Here the CDR3 DNA reads TGTGCCAGCAGCTCCAGTCGACAGGGGAATCAGCCCCAGCATTTT.

The J gene is TRBJ1-1, the V gene TRBV6-1; tentatively, D is TRBD1 (5 bases). V lost 7 bases and J 2 bases, leaving 14 bases between the germline ends. Per germline, CDR1 MNHNS and CDR2 SASEGT. The CDR3 runs to 14 residues. The CDR3 here is CASIPRTLNTEAFF. The CDR3 coding sequence is TGTGCCAGCATCCCAAGGACACTAAACACTGAAGCTTTCTTT.

The CDR3 sequence: CASRQDRGLYNEQFF. In DNA form, the CDR3 reads TGTGCCAGCAGACAGGACAGGGGCTTATACAATGAGCAGTTCTTC. The chain has TRBV27 and TRBJ2-1; 9 bases match TRBD1. V was clipped by 6 bases and J by 4 bases; unmatched bases: 7. The CDR3 has 15 amino acids. Per germline, CDR1 MNHEY and CDR2 SMNVEV (reference sequence).